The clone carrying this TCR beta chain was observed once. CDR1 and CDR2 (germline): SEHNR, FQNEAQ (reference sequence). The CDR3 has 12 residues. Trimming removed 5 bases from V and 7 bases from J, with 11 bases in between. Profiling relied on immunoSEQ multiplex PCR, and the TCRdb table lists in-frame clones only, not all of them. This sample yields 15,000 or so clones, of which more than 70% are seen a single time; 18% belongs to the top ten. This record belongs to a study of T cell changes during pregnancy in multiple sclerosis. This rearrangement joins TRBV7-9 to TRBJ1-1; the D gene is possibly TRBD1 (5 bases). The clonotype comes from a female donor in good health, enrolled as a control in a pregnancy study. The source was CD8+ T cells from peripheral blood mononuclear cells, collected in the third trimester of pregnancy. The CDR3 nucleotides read TGTGCCAGCAGCGGCAGGGATATTGAAGCTTTCTTT. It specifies CASSGRDIEAFF.